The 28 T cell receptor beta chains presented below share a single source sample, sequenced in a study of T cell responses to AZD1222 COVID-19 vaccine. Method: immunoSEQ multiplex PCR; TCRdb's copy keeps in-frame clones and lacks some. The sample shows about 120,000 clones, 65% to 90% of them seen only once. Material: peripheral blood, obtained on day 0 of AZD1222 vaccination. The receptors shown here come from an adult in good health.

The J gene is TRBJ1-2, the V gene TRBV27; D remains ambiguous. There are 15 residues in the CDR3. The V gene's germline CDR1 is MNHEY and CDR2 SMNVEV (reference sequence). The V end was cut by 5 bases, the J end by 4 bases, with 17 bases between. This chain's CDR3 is CASSPAPGGSYGYTF. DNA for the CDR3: TGTGCCAGCAGTCCCGCGCCCGGCGGTTCCTATGGCTACACCTTC.

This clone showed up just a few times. In nucleotides, the CDR3 is TGCGCCAGCAGCCCCTCGGGGGGGTCCGGGGAGCTGTTTTTT. It codes for CASSPSGGSGELFF. The chain joins TRBV5-1 to TRBJ2-2, with 8 bases matching TRBD2. The CDR3 consists of 14 residues. Germline values: CDR1 SGHRS, CDR2 YFSETQ. V gave up 4 bases and J gave up 6 bases; unmatched junction bases: 5.

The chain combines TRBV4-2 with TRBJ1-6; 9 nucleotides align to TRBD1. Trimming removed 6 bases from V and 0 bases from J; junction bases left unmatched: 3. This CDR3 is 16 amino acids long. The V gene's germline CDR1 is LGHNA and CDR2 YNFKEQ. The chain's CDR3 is CASRGQGSSYNSPLHF. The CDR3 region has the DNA TGTGCCAGCAGAGGACAGGGGAGCTCCTATAATTCACCCCTCCACTTT.

The CDR3 bases are TGTGCCAGCAGCTCGGGGACTATGACCTACAATGAGCAGTTCTTC. This encodes CASSSGTMTYNEQFF. The chain recombines TRBV11-2 with TRBJ2-1; 7 positions agree with TRBD2. Trimming took 4 bases from V and 2 from J; bases not matched to a gene: 5. Germline lookup yields CDR1 SGHAT and CDR2 FQNNGV. The CDR3 has 15 amino acids.

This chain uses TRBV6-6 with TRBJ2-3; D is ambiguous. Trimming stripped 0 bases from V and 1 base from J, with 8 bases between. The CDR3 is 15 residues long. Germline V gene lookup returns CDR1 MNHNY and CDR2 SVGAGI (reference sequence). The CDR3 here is CASSYSQARTDTQYF. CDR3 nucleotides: TGTGCCAGCAGTTACTCGCAGGCCCGCACAGATACGCAGTATTTT.

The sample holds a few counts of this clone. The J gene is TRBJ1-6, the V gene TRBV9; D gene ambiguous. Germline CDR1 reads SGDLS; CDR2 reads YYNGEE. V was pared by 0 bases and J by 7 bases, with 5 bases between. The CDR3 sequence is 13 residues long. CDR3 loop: CASSVVDNSPLHF. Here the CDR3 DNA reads TGTGCCAGCAGCGTAGTCGACAATTCACCCCTCCACTTT.

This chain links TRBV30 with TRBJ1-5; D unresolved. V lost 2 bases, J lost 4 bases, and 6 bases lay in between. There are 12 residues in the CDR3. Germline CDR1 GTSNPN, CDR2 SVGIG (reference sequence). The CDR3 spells CAWSLSNQPQHF. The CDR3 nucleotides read TGTGCCTGGAGTCTGAGTAATCAGCCCCAGCATTTT.

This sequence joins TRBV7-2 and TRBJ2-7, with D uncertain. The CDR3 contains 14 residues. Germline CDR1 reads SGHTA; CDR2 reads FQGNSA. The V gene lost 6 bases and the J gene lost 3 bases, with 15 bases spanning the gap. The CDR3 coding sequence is TGTGCCAGCAGTAAAAGAACAACCGACTACGAGCAGTACTTC. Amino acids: CASSKRTTDYEQYF.

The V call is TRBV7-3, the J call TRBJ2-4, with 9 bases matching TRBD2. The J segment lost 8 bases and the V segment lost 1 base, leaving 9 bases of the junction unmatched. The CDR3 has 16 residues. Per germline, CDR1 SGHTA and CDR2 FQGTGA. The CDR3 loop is CASSLSGGAKMDIQYF. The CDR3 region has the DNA TGTGCCAGCAGCTTAAGCGGGGGGGCGAAGATGGACATTCAGTACTTC.

Written as DNA, the CDR3 is TGCAGCGTTGAATCCGGGGCCCGTGGGACCCAGTACTTC. It codes for CSVESGARGTQYF. The chain links TRBV29-1 to TRBJ2-5, with D perhaps assigned TRBD1 or TRBD2 (5 bases each). The CDR3 has 13 amino acids. CDR1 SQVTM and CDR2 ANQGSEA come from the germline V gene. Trimming took 2 bases from V and 7 from J, leaving 14 bases between them.

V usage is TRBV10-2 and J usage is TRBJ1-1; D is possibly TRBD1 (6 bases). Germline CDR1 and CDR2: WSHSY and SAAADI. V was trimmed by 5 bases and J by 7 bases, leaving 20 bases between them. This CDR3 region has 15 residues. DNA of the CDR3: TGCGCCAGCAGTAGTGCGGGGGGCGATGCGCGTGAAGCTTTCTTT. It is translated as CASSSAGGDAREAFF.

CDR3 amino acids: CASSHGPRSNTEAFF. CDR3 DNA sequence: TGTGCCAGCTCTCACGGCCCCCGGTCGAACACTGAAGCTTTCTTT. The chain couples TRBV19 to TRBJ1-1; D gene unclear. The V end was cut by 9 bases, the J end by 1 base, with 18 bases between. CDR3 length: 15 residues. Germline V gene sequence: CDR1 LNHDA, CDR2 SQIVND (reference sequence).

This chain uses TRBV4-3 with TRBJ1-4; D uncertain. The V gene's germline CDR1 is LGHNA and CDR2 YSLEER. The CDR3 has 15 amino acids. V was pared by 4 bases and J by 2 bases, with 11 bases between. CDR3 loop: CASSLVWLTNEKLFF. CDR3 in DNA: TGCGCCAGCAGCCTGGTTTGGCTCACTAATGAAAAACTGTTTTTT.

The CDR3 bases are TGTGCCAGCAGCTTATTTTGGGGAAATTACAATGAGCAGTTCTTC. Its protein is CASSLFWGNYNEQFF. This chain joins TRBV7-2 and TRBJ2-1, with D unresolved. V lost 2 bases and J lost 4, with 12 bases in between. The CDR3 contains 15 residues. CDR1 and CDR2 from the germline V gene are SGHTA and FQGNSA.

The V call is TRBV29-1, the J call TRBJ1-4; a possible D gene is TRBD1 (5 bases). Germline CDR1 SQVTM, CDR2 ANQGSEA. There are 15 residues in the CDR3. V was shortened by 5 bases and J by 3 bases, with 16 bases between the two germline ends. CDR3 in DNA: TGCAGCGTTCGACCCGGGACGTTACCTAATGAAAAACTGTTTTTT. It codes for CSVRPGTLPNEKLFF.

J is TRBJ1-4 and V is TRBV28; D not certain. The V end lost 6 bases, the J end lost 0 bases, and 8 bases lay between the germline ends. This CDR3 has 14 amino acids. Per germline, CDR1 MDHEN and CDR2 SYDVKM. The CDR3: CASRIQSTNEKLFF. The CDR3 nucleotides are TGTGCCAGCAGAATACAGTCAACTAATGAAAAACTGTTTTTT.

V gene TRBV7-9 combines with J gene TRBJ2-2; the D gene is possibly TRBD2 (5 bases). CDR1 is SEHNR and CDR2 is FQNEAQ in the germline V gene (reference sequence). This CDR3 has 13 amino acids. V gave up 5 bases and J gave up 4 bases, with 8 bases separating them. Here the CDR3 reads CASSGLFTGELFF. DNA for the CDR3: TGTGCCAGCAGCGGACTTTTCACCGGGGAGCTGTTTTTT.

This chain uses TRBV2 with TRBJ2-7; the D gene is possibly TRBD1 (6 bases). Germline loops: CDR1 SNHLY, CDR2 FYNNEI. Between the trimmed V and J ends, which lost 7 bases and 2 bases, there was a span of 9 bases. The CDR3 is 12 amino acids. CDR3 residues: CASTRGTYEQYF. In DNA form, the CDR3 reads TGTGCCAGCACGAGGGGGACCTACGAGCAGTACTTC.

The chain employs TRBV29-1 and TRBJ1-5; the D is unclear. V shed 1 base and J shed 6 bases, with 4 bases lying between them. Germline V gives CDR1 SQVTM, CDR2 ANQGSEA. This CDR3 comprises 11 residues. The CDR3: CSVEGPQPQHF. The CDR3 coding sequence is TGCAGCGTTGAAGGCCCTCAGCCCCAGCATTTT.

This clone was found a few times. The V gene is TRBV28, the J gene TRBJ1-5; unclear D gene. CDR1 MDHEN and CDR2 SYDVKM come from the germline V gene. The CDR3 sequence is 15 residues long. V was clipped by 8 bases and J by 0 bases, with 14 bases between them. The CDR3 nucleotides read TGTGCCAGCCGTACTCTGGTTTATAGCAATCAGCCCCAGCATTTT. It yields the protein CASRTLVYSNQPQHF.

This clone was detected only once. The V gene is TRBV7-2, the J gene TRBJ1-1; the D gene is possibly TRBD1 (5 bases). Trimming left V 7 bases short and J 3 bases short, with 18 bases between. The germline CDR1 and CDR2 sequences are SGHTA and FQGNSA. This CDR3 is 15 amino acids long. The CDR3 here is CASNRLKVGDTEAFF. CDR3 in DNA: TGTGCCAGCAACCGCTTGAAGGTGGGGGACACTGAAGCTTTCTTT.

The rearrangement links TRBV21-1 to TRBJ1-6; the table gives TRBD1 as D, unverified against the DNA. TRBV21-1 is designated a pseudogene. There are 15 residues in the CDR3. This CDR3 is CASSRGGRGEAYLHF. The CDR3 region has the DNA TGTGCCAGCAGCAGGGGTGGCAGGGGCGAAGCATACCTCCACTTT.

CDR3 protein: CASSLDKKSPLHF. The CDR3 nucleotides read TGCGCCAGCAGCTTGGACAAAAAATCACCCCTCCACTTT. The rearrangement uses TRBV5-1 and TRBJ1-6; the D is unclear. CDR1 is SGHRS, CDR2 YFSETQ, per germline. V was pared by 0 bases and J by 10 bases, with 8 bases between. This CDR3 has 13 residues.

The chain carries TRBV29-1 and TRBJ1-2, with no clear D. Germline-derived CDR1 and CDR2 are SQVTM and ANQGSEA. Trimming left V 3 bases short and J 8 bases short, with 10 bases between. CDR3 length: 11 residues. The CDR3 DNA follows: TGCAGCGTTGACCGGGGTTCGGGCTACACCTTC. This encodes CSVDRGSGYTF.

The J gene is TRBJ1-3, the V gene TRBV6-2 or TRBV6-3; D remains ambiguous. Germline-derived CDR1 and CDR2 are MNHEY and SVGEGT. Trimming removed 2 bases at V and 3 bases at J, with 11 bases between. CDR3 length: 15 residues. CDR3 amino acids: CASSYLLGSGNTIYF. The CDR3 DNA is TGTGCCAGCAGTTACCTTCTGGGAAGTGGAAACACCATATATTTT.

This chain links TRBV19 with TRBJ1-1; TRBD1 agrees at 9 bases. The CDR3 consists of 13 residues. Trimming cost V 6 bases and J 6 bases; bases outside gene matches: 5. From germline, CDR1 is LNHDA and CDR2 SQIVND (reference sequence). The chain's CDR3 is CASRTGGRSEAFF. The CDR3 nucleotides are TGTGCCAGTAGGACAGGGGGTAGGTCTGAAGCTTTCTTT.

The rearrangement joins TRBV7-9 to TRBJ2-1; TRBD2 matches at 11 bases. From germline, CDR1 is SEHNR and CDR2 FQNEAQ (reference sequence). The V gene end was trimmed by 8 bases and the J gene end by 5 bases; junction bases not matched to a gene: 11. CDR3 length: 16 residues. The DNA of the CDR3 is TGTGCCAGCTCTAGGGATTCTAGCGGGGGGAACAATGAGCAGTTCTTC. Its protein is CASSRDSSGGNNEQFF. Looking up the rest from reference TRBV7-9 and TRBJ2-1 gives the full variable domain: DTGVSQNPRHKITKRGQNVTFRCDPISEHNRLYWYRQTLGQGPEFLTYFQNEAQLEKSRLLSDRFSAERPKGSFSTLEIQRTEQGDSAMYLCASSRDSSGGNNEQFFGPGTRLTVL.

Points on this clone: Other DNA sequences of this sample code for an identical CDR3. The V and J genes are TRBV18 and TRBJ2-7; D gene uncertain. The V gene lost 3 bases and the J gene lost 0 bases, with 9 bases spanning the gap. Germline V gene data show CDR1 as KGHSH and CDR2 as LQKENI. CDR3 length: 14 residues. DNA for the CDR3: TGTGCCAGCTCACCCGGACCGAGCTCCTACGAGCAGTACTTC. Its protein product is CASSPGPSSYEQYF.